This record covers a single T cell receptor beta chain. Its specificity is not known. The data were taken from a study of cytomegalovirus exposure and HLA in healthy donors. The wider study: Later analysis reported that the 120 or so validation repertoires shared the platform of the roughly 700 first-cohort repertoires.

The CDR3 consists of 17 residues. With V trimmed by 5 bases and J by 6 bases, 13 bases remained unmatched. Germline CDR1 is MNHEY and CDR2 is SMNVEV (reference sequence). General study points: The investigators catalogued about 170 TCR beta chains as cytomegalovirus-associated. A subsequent analysis found that TCR clusters from the first cohort also tended to co-occur in the roughly 120 validation repertoires, with approximately 94% of cluster scores above 0.

Sequencing was performed with immunoSEQ multiplex PCR; in TCRdb, only in-frame clones are kept and a portion is missing. The table records approximately 160,000 clones, less than 95% of them present only once. Material for sequencing was PBMCs. This chain joins TRBV27 and TRBJ2-1; 10 bases agree with TRBD2. The receptor was derived from a woman between 18 and 29 years old in good health and CMV-seropositive. The CDR3 sequence is CASSQAGVSGRINEQFF. Here the CDR3 DNA reads TGTGCCAGCAGTCAGGCGGGGGTTAGCGGGAGGATCAATGAGCAGTTCTTC.